The sequence of this T cell receptor (beta chain) was determined in a study of PD-1 blockade in classical Hodgkin lymphoma. Study results and limitations: By C4D1 there was a significant rise in CD4+ TCR diversity but not in CD8+ TCR diversity. Exclusion covered patients beginning nivolumab under 1 year post-ASCT.

V was shortened by 4 bases and J by 4 bases, with 10 bases between the two germline ends. This CDR3 has 13 residues. Germline values: CDR1 SGHTA, CDR2 FQGNSA. Time point reported: cycle 4 day 1 (C4D1), after less than 7 weeks of nivolumab. Every patient had relapsed following autologous stem cell transplantation, and cohorts differed in brentuximab vedotin exposure. The study recorded best responses of complete response, partial response or progressive disease. Profiled with immunoSEQ multiplex PCR; TCRdb holds only in-frame clones, not every one. The table has about 7,000 clones, around three quarters seen once; the top ten hold approximately 39%. A word on this clone: Its specificity is not known.

The V call is TRBV7-2, the J call TRBJ1-1; D uncertain. The TCR sequence derives from a human donor with classical Hodgkin lymphoma. The material was peripheral blood mononuclear cells (PBMCs), obtained before the fourth cycle of nivolumab. The CDR3 DNA follows: TGTGCCAGCAGCTCCGGTATGATCACTGAAGCTTTCTTT. Protein: CASSSGMITEAFF.